This T cell receptor (beta chain) comes out of a study of HIV-infected children after antiretroviral therapy interruption. On the study more broadly: Most participating children were previously exposed to EBV and CMV. Study results and limitations: The CD45RA+ naive sort may contain some EMRA or stem memory cells.

The TCR library was built from RNA with a 3' RACE protocol and unique molecular identifiers. In TCRdb, the 3' RACE reads were re-called with MiXCR into one record per CDR3 protein. The table records tens of thousands of distinct CDR3 sequences, 4.3% of them present only once. This sample's treatment: PENTA 11 planned treatment interruption arm or continuous ART arm. V lost 0 bases and J 0 bases, leaving 9 bases between the germline ends. The CDR3 length is 16 residues. Germline CDR1 is SGHTS and CDR2 is YDEGEE. This clonotype was counted at least ten times. The antigen is unknown. The V and J genes are TRBV5-8 and TRBJ1-4; D ambiguous. The source is a pool of human donors with HIV. The sequencing here drew on CD45RA+ CD4+ T cells from PBMCs, pooled from several time points, taken from a donor given antiretroviral therapy, either interrupted or continuous. Subset: naive CD4+ CD45RA+ CD45RO- T cells. The CDR3 region is CASSLGALSTNEKLFF. The CDR3 DNA reads TGTGCCAGCAGCTTGGGGGCCCTATCAACTAATGAAAAACTGTTTTTT.